Each of the 2 T cell receptor beta chains below was sequenced from the same sample in a study of T cell responses to AZD1222 COVID-19 vaccine. Produced via immunoSEQ multiplex PCR; TCRdb's table is partial and in-frame only. Of some 120,000 clones in the sample, around 88% were seen once. The sample in question was peripheral blood, obtained on day 0 of AZD1222 vaccination. Receptor source: an adult in good health.

This chain connects TRBV27 to TRBJ2-7; D is unclear. CDR3 length: 16 residues. The germline gives CDR1 MNHEY, CDR2 SMNVEV (reference sequence). Trimming removed 6 bases from V and 1 base from J, with 19 bases in between. The DNA for the CDR3 is TGTGCCAGCAGCTCTCCCCAAGGGCTTAGTTCCTACGAGCAGTACTTC. This codes for CASSSPQGLSSYEQYF.

The rearrangement links TRBV19 to TRBJ2-6; D is uncertain. The V end was cut by 0 bases, the J end by 1 base, with 4 bases between. CDR1 is LNHDA, CDR2 SQIVND, per germline (reference sequence). CDR3 size: 15 residues. CDR3 loop: CASSIETSGANVLTF. CDR3 coding DNA: TGTGCCAGTAGTATAGAGACATCTGGGGCCAACGTCCTGACTTTC.